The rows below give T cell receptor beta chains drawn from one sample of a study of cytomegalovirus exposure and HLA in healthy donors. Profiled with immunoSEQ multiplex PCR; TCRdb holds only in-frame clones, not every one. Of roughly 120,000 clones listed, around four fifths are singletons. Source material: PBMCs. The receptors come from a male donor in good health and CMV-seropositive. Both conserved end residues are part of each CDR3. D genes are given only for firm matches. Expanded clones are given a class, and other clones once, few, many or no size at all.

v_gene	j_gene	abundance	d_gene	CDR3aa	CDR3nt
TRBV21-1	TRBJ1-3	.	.	CASSKGRDRDPGNTIYF	TGTGCCAGCAGCAAGGGAAGGGACAGGGACCCTGGAAACACCATATATTTC
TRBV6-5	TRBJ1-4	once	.	CASSYDGRTNEKLFF	TGTGCCAGCAGTTATGACGGGAGGACTAATGAAAAACTGTTTTTT
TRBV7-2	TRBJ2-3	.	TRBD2	CASSSRGGADTQYF	TGTGCCAGCAGCTCGCGGGGGGGAGCAGATACGCAGTATTTT
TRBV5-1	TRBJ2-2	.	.	CASSLVHLRGSTGELFF	TGCGCCAGCAGCTTGGTCCACCTGAGGGGGAGCACCGGGGAGCTGTTTTTT
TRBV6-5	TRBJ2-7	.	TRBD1	CASSFNDRESEQYF	TGTGCCAGCAGCTTTAACGACAGGGAGTCCGAGCAGTACTTC
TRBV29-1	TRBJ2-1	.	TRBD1	CSVETGQYPTMEQFF	TGCAGCGTTGAAACGGGACAGTACCCTACAATGGAGCAGTTCTTC
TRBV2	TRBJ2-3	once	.	CASSELTDTQYF	TGTGCCAGCAGTGAACTCACAGATACGCAGTATTTT
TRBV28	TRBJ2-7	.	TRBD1	CASSLERGHEQYF	TGTGCCAGCAGTTTGGAAAGGGGGCACGAGCAGTACTTC
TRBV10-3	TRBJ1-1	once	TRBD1	CAISDGTGAEAFF	TGTGCCATCAGTGACGGGACAGGGGCTGAAGCTTTCTTT
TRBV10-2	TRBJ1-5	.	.	CASMEINQPQHF	TGCGCCAGCATGGAGATTAATCAGCCCCAGCATTTT
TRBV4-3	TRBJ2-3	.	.	CASVPVQWDTQYF	TGCGCCAGCGTCCCGGTACAGTGGGATACGCAGTATTTT
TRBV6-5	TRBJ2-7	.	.	CASSDRDTGYEQYF	TGTGCCAGCAGCGACCGGGACACCGGCTACGAGCAGTACTTC
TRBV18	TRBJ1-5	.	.	CASSPTSSNQPQHF	TGTGCCAGCTCTCCAACATCTAGCAATCAGCCCCAGCATTTT
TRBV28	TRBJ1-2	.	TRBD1	CASSPTGSKGYTF	TGTGCCAGCAGCCCGACAGGGTCCAAGGGCTACACCTTC
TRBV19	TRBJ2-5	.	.	CASSIGAEEQYF	TGTGCCAGTAGTATAGGGGCGGAGGAGCAGTACTTC
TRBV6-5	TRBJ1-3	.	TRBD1	CASSRQGASGNTIYF	TGTGCCAGCAGTAGACAGGGGGCGTCTGGAAACACCATATATTTT
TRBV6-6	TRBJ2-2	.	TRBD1	CASETGDFTGELFF	TGTGCCAGTGAGACAGGGGATTTCACCGGGGAGCTGTTTTTT
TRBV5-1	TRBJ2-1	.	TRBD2	CASSLAGGPDNEQFF	TGCGCCAGCAGTTTAGCGGGGGGGCCAGACAATGAGCAGTTCTTC
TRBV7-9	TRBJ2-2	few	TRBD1	CASSQGAYTGELFF	TGTGCCAGCAGCCAGGGGGCCTACACCGGGGAGCTGTTTTTT
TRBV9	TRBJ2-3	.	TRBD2	CASSVGGLAGADTQYF	TGTGCCAGCAGCGTAGGGGGACTAGCGGGTGCAGATACGCAGTATTTT
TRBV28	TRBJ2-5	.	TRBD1	CASNKQGEETQYF	TGTGCCAGCAATAAACAGGGGGAAGAGACCCAGTACTTC
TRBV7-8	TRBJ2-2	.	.	CASSLDPSGELFF	TGTGCCAGCAGCTTAGATCCTAGCGGGGAGCTGTTTTTT
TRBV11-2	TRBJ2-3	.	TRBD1	CASSSFGQGATDTQYF	TGTGCCAGCAGCTCCTTCGGACAGGGGGCAACAGATACGCAGTATTTT
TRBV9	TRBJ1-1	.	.	CASSVQSRATEAFF	TGTGCCAGCAGCGTACAATCCAGGGCCACTGAAGCTTTCTTT
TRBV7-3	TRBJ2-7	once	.	CASSLWGPSEQYF	TGTGCCAGCAGCTTATGGGGGCCCAGCGAGCAGTACTTC
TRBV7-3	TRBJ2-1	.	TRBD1	CASSLLTGGKVGNEQFF	TGTGCCAGCAGCTTATTGACAGGGGGAAAGGTAGGCAATGAGCAGTTCTTC
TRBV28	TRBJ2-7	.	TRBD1	CASSFDRGLTYEQYF	TGTGCCAGCAGTTTTGACAGGGGCCTCACCTACGAGCAGTACTTC
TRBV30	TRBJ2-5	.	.	CAWSVGRRGGETQYF	TGTGCCTGGAGTGTAGGCAGGAGGGGGGGGGAGACCCAGTACTTC
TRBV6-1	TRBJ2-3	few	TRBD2	CASSPGGGTDTQYF	TGTGCCAGCAGCCCCGGGGGGGGAACAGATACGCAGTATTTT
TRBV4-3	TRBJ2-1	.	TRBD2	CASSQDGGGYYNEQFF	TGCGCCAGCAGCCAAGACGGGGGAGGGTACTACAATGAGCAGTTCTTC
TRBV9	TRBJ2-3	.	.	CASRSSVSTDTQYF	TGTGCCAGCAGATCTAGCGTTAGCACAGATACGCAGTATTTT
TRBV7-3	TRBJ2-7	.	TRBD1	CASTPGQGFYEQYF	TGTGCCAGCACCCCCGGACAGGGATTCTACGAGCAGTACTTC
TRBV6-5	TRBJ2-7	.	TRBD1	CASRGIQGAEQYF	TGTGCCAGCAGGGGGATACAGGGGGCTGAGCAGTACTTC
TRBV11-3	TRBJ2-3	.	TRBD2	CASSLSAGGSTDTQYF	TGTGCCAGCAGCTTAAGCGCGGGAGGGAGCACAGATACGCAGTATTTT
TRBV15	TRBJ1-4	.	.	CATSTRPGATGKLFF	TGTGCCACCAGCACACGCCCGGGCGCGACGGGGAAACTGTTTTTT
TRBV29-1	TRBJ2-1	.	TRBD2	CSVGPTTHGTSGMGYSSEQFF	TGCAGCGTTGGGCCCACAACCCACGGGACTAGCGGGATGGGTTATTCGAGTGAGCAGTTCTTC
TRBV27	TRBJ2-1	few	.	CALRGLGEQFF	TGTGCCCTGCGAGGTCTTGGTGAGCAGTTCTTC
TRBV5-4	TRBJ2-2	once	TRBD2	CASSLNRGLAGELFF	TGTGCCAGCAGCTTGAATCGTGGGCTAGCGGGAGAGCTGTTTTTT
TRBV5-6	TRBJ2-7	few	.	CASSTSGAYEQYF	TGTGCCAGCAGCACCTCAGGGGCCTACGAGCAGTACTTC
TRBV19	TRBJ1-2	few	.	CASSLSQGLSDGYTF	TGTGCCAGTAGTCTCTCCCAGGGCCTGTCCGATGGCTACACCTTC